Listed below are T cell receptor beta chains from one sample, sequenced in a study of vaccination and CD4 T cells after COVID-19. Their target antigens are unknown. TCRdb fed the PCR reads into MiXCR, producing one record per CDR3 protein. The sample shows 15,000 to 20,000 distinct CDR3 sequences, roughly 50% of them seen only once. The sequencing here drew on cultured CD4+ T cells from blood, taken after SARS-CoV-2 vaccination. The receptors derive from a human donor with COVID-19. CDR3s include the opening cysteine and the closing phenylalanine or tryptophan.

v_call,cdr3_length,j_call,cdr3_aa
TRBV11-2,15,TRBJ2-2,CASSFASGGTGELFF
TRBV6-1,15,TRBJ1-1,CASTGAGGLNTEAFF
TRBV4-1,18,TRBJ2-7,CASSQVLAGGPSSYEQYF
TRBV7-8,15,TRBJ2-3,CASSHRTADTDTQYF
TRBV6-1,14,TRBJ1-5,CASSRTGTEQPQHF
TRBV20-1,12,TRBJ2-7,CSARRLPYEQYF
TRBV4-2,15,TRBJ2-7,CASSQAGTGGYEQYF
TRBV7-9,12,TRBJ2-3,CASSPSTDTQYF
TRBV12-3/TRBV12-4,15,TRBJ2-7,CASSFPSGRAYEQYF
TRBV6-5,15,TRBJ1-1,CASSLGGGSNTEAFF
TRBV11-2,14,TRBJ2-5,CASSVREPSRAQYF
TRBV7-2,16,TRBJ1-2,CASSSGTGQYNYGYTF
TRBV6-1,18,TRBJ1-2,CASSPRAKTGSPNYGYTF
TRBV2,15,TRBJ2-3,CASSLAGGSTDTQYF
TRBV6-5,15,TRBJ1-1,CASSYSGTRNTEAFF
TRBV27,17,TRBJ2-1,CASSLIFGSGGYNEQFF
TRBV6-1,13,TRBJ1-4,CASSQTPTERLFF
TRBV6-1,15,TRBJ1-1,CASSPSRGRHTEAFF
TRBV7-9,14,TRBJ2-5,CASIGLANQETQYF
TRBV10-1,14,TRBJ1-1,CASSDPGQNTEAFF
TRBV12-3/TRBV12-4,14,TRBJ2-5,CASSFRQGGETQYF
TRBV7-3,16,TRBJ2-3,CASSLGVGPTTDTQYF
TRBV7-9,13,TRBJ1-5,CASSTDGNQPQHF
TRBV20-1,13,TRBJ1-5,CSARVGGNQPQHF
TRBV27,16,TRBJ1-1,CASSLISAGKNTEAFF
TRBV6-1,13,TRBJ1-2,CASSNRYGYGYTF
TRBV4-3,16,TRBJ1-3,CASSQAPGQTGNTIYF
TRBV7-2,13,TRBJ2-1,CASSPSRGNEQFF
TRBV19,13,TRBJ1-2,CASSILGKRGYTF
TRBV15,15,TRBJ2-5,CATSRDIAGEETQYF
TRBV27,17,TRBJ2-6,CASSSRLLSSGANVLTF
TRBV19,15,TRBJ2-5,CASSIGSGYQETQYF
TRBV11-3,15,TRBJ2-5,CASSLDSHGGETQYF
TRBV11-2,13,TRBJ2-2,CASSFVNTGELFF
TRBV6-1,14,TRBJ2-7,CASIPPGGAGEQYF
TRBV3-1,13,TRBJ1-1,CASSRLGGTEAFF
TRBV19,17,TRBJ2-7,CASSAGGASGVGRGQYF
TRBV7-3,15,TRBJ2-5,CASSPGNRGEETQYF
TRBV21-1,15,TRBJ1-1,CASSRQQGCHTEAFF
TRBV28,12,TRBJ2-7,CASSLGHYEQYF
TRBV29-1,13,TRBJ1-1,CSVDRTGGLEAFF